Given below is one T cell receptor beta chain in context. The antigen is undetermined. MiXCR, run by TCRdb on the reads, gives a single entry per CDR3 protein. This table holds approximately 910,000 distinct CDR3 sequences, around 32% found once. The sample is drawn from a study of T cell repertoires in cytomegalovirus infection. For the study at large: Alongside well-studied HLA-B-restricted CMV epitopes, recently identified HLA-C-restricted CMV epitopes were also used. General study points: Dominating the ex vivo response were TCR beta clonotypes that were CMV-specific and HLA-C-restricted. Cumulative public TCR beta family frequency identified CMV carriers with the relevant HLA.

Germline-derived CDR1 and CDR2 are SGHDT and YYEEEE. After removal of 4 bases from V and 5 bases from J, the junction contained 6 bases not matched to a gene. The CDR3 contains 13 residues. This sequence joins TRBV5-6 and TRBJ2-7; 7 bases agree with TRBD2. The source material was cultured CD8+ T cells from PBMCs, sampled from culture after CMV antigen stimulation. This clonotype originated in a human donor in good health (CMV status not recorded). Some clones in this sample may be carry-over from other donors' samples. The CDR3 is CASSLAGVNEQYF. As DNA, the CDR3 is TGTGCCAGCAGCCTGGCGGGGGTGAACGAGCAGTACTTC.